Sequencing of this TCR beta chain was carried out in a study of control samples from healthy donors and cancer patients. The repertoire was sequenced with immunoSEQ multiplex PCR; TCRdb's copy has only in-frame clones and lacks some. Of 150,000 or so clones in the sample, approximately 93% were seen once. CDR1 KGHSH and CDR2 LQKENI come from the germline V gene. Trimming cost V 8 bases and J 4 bases, with 17 bases left between them. The CDR3 runs to 15 residues. The source is a middle-aged man in good health. Sequences were obtained from blood. The chain joins TRBV18 to TRBJ2-2; tentatively, D is TRBD1 (5 bases). The CDR3 spells CASIRTPQGTGELFF. The CDR3 DNA sequence: TGTGCCAGCATCAGGACACCCCAGGGCACCGGGGAGCTGTTTTTT.